The T cell receptor (beta chain) under discussion was sequenced for a study of blood T cell repertoires in COVID-19. Study context: Both acute and convalescent COVID-19 samples were obtained from the United States, Italy and Spain.

Under the authors' procedure: How many nucleated cells were present was estimated from reference gene primer amplification. The data were produced by immunoSEQ multiplex PCR, yet TCRdb's version contains in-frame clones alone and is incomplete. Clone size and the V and J calls come from that table; the DNA yielded D and trimming. The table lists about 160,000 clones, approximately 80% of them singletons. J was trimmed by 0 bases and V by 2 bases; bases with no gene match: 3. The germline CDR1 and CDR2 sequences are MNHEY and SVGAGI. This CDR3 contains 15 residues. Source material: peripheral blood. This rearrangement joins TRBV6-5 to TRBJ1-1, with 7 bases lining up with TRBD1. This sequence was found in a woman aged 80 or over with active or convalescent COVID-19. CDR3: CASSYGDRMNTEAFF. Written as DNA, the CDR3 is TGTGCCAGCAGTTACGGGGACAGAATGAACACTGAAGCTTTCTTT.